These 5 T cell receptor beta chains were all obtained from the same sample, sequenced in a study of tumor-infiltrating lymphocytes in oesophageal squamous cell carcinoma. TCRdb recomputed calls from the PCR reads with MiXCR, one row per CDR3 protein. The data hold roughly 11,000 distinct CDR3 sequences, with under 70% observed a single time. Input material: esophageal tumor tissue. The receptors here all came from a male donor with esophageal squamous cell carcinoma.

This clonotype is judged medium-sized. V and J are TRBV7-2 and TRBJ2-3; D gene ambiguous. This CDR3 comprises 13 residues. Trimming removed 1 base from V and 4 bases from J, with 6 bases in between. Germline V gene sequence: CDR1 SGHTA, CDR2 FQGNSA. The CDR3 loop reads CASSLVGPDTQYF. As DNA, the CDR3 is TGTGCCAGCAGCTTAGTTGGGCCAGATACGCAGTATTTT.

This clonotype appeared a single time. J is TRBJ2-5 and V is TRBV6-6; 9 nucleotides agree with TRBD1. TRBJ1-2 matches the DNA end more closely, so the J call is doubtful. The CDR3 contains 14 residues. The germline CDR1 and CDR2 sequences are MNHNY and SVGAGI (reference sequence). The CDR3 reads CASSRTGANYGYTF. In DNA, the CDR3 is TGTGCCAGCAGCCGGACAGGGGCTAACTATGGCTACACCTTC.

The rearrangement joins TRBV7-2 to TRBJ1-1, with D possibly TRBD2 on 5 matching bases. The DNA end is more similar to TRBJ2-1, so the J call may be wrong. This CDR3 spans 13 amino acids. The germline CDR1 and CDR2 sequences are SGHTA and FQGNSA. The CDR3 sequence is CASSRGRRNEQFF. In DNA form, the CDR3 reads TGTGCCAGCAGCCGCGGGCGGCGAAATGAGCAGTTCTTC.

By sample fraction, this clonotype is medium-sized. The CDR3 protein is CASSIGGRGAQYF. In nucleotides, the CDR3 is TGTGCCAGCAGCATCGGCGGGAGAGGCGCCCAGTACTTC. The chain combines TRBV7-9 with TRBJ2-5, with 7 bases that match TRBD2. Germline V lookup: CDR1 SEHNR, CDR2 FQNEAQ (reference sequence). The V segment lost 5 bases and the J segment 9 bases; nucleotides outside the gene matches: 9. CDR3 length: 13 amino acids.

Worth noting for this clonotype: The conserved phenylalanine or tryptophan is not found at the CDR3 terminus, so this likely reflects a read error. The DNA is omitted, as the CDR3 cannot be located on it reliably, and the CDR3 follows TCRdb's listing. The chain employs TRBV2 and TRBJ2-7; the table's D call TRBD1 went unverified against the DNA. Germline V gene lookup returns CDR1 SNHLY and CDR2 FYNNEI. The CDR3 length is 17 residues, termini included. The CDR3 loop reads CASSEFTGANYGYTFGS.